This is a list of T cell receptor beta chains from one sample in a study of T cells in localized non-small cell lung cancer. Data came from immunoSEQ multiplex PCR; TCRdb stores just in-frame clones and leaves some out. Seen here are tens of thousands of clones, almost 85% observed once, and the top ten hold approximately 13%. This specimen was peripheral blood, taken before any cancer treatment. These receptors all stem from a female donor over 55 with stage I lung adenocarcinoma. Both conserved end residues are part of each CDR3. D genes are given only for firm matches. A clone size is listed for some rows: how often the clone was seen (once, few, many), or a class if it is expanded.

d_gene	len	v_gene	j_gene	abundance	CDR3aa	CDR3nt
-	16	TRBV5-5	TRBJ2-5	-	CASSLMAGAGQETQYF	TGTGCCAGCAGCTTGATGGCGGGGGCGGGCCAAGAGACCCAGTACTTC
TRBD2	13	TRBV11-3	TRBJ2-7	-	CASSSWGGYEQYF	TGTGCCAGCAGCTCCTGGGGGGGTTACGAGCAGTACTTC
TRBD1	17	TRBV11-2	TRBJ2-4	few	CASSLQGQTLAKNIQYF	TGTGCCAGCAGCCTCCAGGGACAGACCTTAGCCAAAAACATTCAGTACTTC
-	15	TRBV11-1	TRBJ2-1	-	CASGLGEGGYNEQFF	TGTGCCAGCGGCCTGGGGGAGGGGGGTTACAATGAGCAGTTCTTC
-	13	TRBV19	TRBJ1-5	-	CASSRELKQPQHF	TGTGCCAGTAGCAGGGAATTGAAGCAGCCCCAGCATTTT
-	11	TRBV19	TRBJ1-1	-	CASSTRWEAFF	TGTGCCAGTAGTACCCGGTGGGAAGCTTTCTTT
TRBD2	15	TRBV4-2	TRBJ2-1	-	CASSQVAGGLNEQFF	TGTGCCAGCAGCCAAGTTGCGGGAGGGCTGAATGAGCAGTTCTTC
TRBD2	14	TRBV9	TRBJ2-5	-	CASASGAYQETQYF	TGTGCCAGCGCTAGCGGGGCGTACCAAGAGACCCAGTACTTC
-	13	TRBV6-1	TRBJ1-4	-	CASRARVGEKLFF	TGTGCCAGCAGGGCCAGGGTCGGCGAAAAACTGTTTTTT
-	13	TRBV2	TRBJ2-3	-	CASSGILLDTQYF	TGTGCCAGCAGTGGCATTTTGTTAGATACGCAGTATTTT
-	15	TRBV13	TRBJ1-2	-	CASSLTGEGHYGYTF	TGTGCCAGCAGCCTCACGGGGGAGGGTCACTATGGCTACACCTTC
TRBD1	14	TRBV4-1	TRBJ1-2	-	CASSQGGQIYGYTF	TGCGCCAGCAGCCAAGGGGGACAGATCTATGGCTACACCTTC
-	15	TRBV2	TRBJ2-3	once	CASSEGGSNTDTQYF	TGTGCCAGCAGTGAAGGGGGGAGTAACACAGATACGCAGTATTTT
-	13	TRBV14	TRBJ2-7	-	CASSQVRAYEQYF	TGTGCCAGCAGCCAAGTACGGGCCTACGAGCAGTACTTC
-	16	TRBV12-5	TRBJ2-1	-	CASGLADPGVYNEQFF	TGTGCTAGTGGTTTGGCCGACCCAGGGGTCTACAATGAGCAGTTCTTC
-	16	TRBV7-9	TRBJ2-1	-	CASSLFWTETYNEQFF	TGTGCCAGCAGCTTATTTTGGACAGAGACTTACAATGAGCAGTTCTTC
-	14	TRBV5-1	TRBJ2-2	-	CASSLVLFTGELFF	TGCGCCAGCAGCTTGGTTCTTTTCACCGGGGAGCTGTTTTTT
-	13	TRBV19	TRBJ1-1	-	CASINWDKTEAFF	TGTGCCAGTATCAATTGGGATAAAACTGAAGCTTTCTTT
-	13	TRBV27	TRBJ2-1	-	CASSLRGGREQFF	TGTGCCAGCAGTTTAAGGGGAGGACGCGAGCAGTTCTTC
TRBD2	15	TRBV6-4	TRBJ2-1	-	CASSGSLAGVGEQFF	TGTGCCAGCAGTGGTTCACTAGCGGGAGTAGGTGAGCAGTTCTTC
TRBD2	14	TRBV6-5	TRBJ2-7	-	CASSSSGRFYEQYF	TGTGCCAGCAGTTCTAGCGGGAGATTCTACGAGCAGTACTTC
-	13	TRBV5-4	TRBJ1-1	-	CASSLDQGIKAFF	TGTGCCAGCAGCTTGGATCAGGGGATTAAAGCTTTCTTT
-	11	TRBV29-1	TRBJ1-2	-	CSVKGTYGYTF	TGCAGCGTCAAGGGGACCTATGGCTACACCTTC
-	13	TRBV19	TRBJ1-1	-	CASSLVLNTEAFF	TGTGCCAGTAGTCTCGTATTGAACACTGAAGCTTTCTTT
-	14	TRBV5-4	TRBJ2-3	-	CASSLVSSLNTQYF	TGTGCCAGCAGCTTGGTTTCCAGTCTAAATACGCAGTATTTT
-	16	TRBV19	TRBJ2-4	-	CASSIGGETAKNIQYF	TGTGCCAGTAGTATAGGGGGGGAGACGGCCAAAAACATTCAGTACTTC
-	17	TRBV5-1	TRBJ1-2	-	CASSFAALGIVNYGYTF	TGCGCCAGCAGCTTCGCGGCCTTGGGGATAGTTAACTATGGCTACACCTTC
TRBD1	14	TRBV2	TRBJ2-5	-	CASSRTGGVETQYF	TGTGCCAGCAGCCGGACAGGAGGTGTTGAGACCCAGTACTTC
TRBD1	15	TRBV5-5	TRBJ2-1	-	CASSLPGQANNEQFF	TGTGCCAGCAGCTTGCCGGGACAGGCGAACAATGAGCAGTTCTTC
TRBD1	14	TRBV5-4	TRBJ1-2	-	CASSSGTGARGYTF	TGTGCCAGCAGCTCAGGAACAGGGGCGCGTGGCTACACCTTC
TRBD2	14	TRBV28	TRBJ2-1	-	CASSFRRGGIEQFF	TGTGCCAGCAGTTTTCGGCGGGGGGGAATTGAGCAGTTCTTC
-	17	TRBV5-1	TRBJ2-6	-	CASSPPPTAVRTNVLTF	TGCGCCAGCAGCCCCCCCCCGACAGCCGTGAGGACCAACGTCCTGACTTTC
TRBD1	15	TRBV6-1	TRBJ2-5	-	CASRMGQGAGETQYF	TGTGCCAGCAGGATGGGACAGGGGGCAGGAGAGACCCAGTACTTC
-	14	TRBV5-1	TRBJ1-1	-	CASSIGGGGTEAFF	TGCGCCAGCAGCATTGGTGGGGGTGGGACTGAAGCTTTCTTT
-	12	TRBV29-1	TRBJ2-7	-	CSVERRVGEQYF	TGCAGCGTTGAAAGGCGGGTGGGGGAGCAGTACTTC
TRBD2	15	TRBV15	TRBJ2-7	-	CATKQISGAFSEQYF	TGTGCCACCAAACAAATCAGCGGGGCTTTCTCCGAGCAGTACTTC
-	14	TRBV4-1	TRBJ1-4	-	CASSQEGTGEKLFF	TGCGCCAGCAGCCAAGAGGGAACGGGTGAAAAACTGTTTTTT
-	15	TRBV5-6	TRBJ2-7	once	CASSLNGPIYYEQYF	TGTGCCAGCAGCTTAAACGGGCCGATCTACTACGAGCAGTACTTC
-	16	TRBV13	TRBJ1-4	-	CASSIRGVATNEKLFF	TGTGCCAGCAGCATCAGGGGAGTTGCAACTAATGAAAAACTGTTTTTT
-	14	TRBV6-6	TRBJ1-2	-	CASILSLTNYGYTF	TGTGCCAGCATTCTCAGTCTCACTAACTATGGCTACACCTTC
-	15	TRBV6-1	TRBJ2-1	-	CASSPPGLSYNEQFF	TGTGCCAGCAGTCCCCCGGGGCTTTCCTACAATGAGCAGTTCTTC
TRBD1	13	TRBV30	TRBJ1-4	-	CASQGATNEKLFF	TGTGCCTCCCAGGGGGCAACTAATGAAAAACTGTTTTTT
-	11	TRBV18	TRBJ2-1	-	CASSPKGEQFF	TGTGCCAGCTCACCAAAAGGTGAGCAGTTCTTC
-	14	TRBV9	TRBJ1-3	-	CASSLWVAGNTIYF	TGTGCCAGCAGCCTCTGGGTGGCTGGAAACACCATATATTTT
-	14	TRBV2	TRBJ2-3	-	CASNSQLPTDTQYF	TGTGCCAGCAATAGTCAGCTGCCCACAGATACGCAGTATTTT
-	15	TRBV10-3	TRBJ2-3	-	CAISGGQGQADTQYF	TGTGCCATCAGTGGGGGCCAGGGTCAAGCAGATACGCAGTATTTT